This T cell receptor (beta chain) was identified during a study of regulatory T cells in long-lasting Graves disease. This clonotype was seen a single time. Time point defined: newly diagnosed GD, antithyroid drugs for less than 3 months. Researchers made the TCR library from RNA that was extracted from PBMCs. With iRepertoire HTBI primers and Arm-PCR of CDR3 regions, TCR beta libraries were built. TCRdb redid the calling of the multiplex PCR reads with MiXCR, one entry per CDR3 protein. The data contain more than 300,000 distinct CDR3 sequences, 15% to 17% of them singletons. The input for sequencing was peripheral blood mononuclear cells (PBMCs), taken at new diagnosis, from a patient treated with antithyroid drugs. The receptor comes from a female donor with Graves disease.

CDR3 coding DNA: TGTGCCAGCAGCGCAATCACAGGGGAAACTGAAGCTTTCTTT. Protein: CASSAITGETEAFF. This rearrangement joins TRBV9 to TRBJ1-1, with 7 bases identical to TRBD1. The CDR3 sequence is 14 residues long. Germline V lookup: CDR1 SGDLS, CDR2 YYNGEE. J was trimmed by 5 bases and V by 3 bases; bases with no gene match: 7.